This T cell receptor beta chain was observed in a study of regulatory T cells. Findings and caveats of the study: Shannon entropy was nonsignificantly lower in patient CD8+ T cells than control CD8+ cells. Regulatory T cells showed the strongest V-J pair restriction and V/J gene skewing among patient repertoires.

The PCR used 52 TRBV and 13 TRBJ primers. Generated by immunoSEQ multiplex PCR, the TCRdb table keeps only in-frame clones and is missing some. Of some 6,000 clones detected, less than 85% appear once; the ten largest clones hold approximately 31%. With respect to this clone: Its antigen is unknown.

At testing, patients were 2 to 39 years old, with reduced naive and increased memory T-cell proportions. This CDR3 spans 15 amino acids. Trimming cost V 5 bases and J 3 bases; bases outside gene matches: 7. The V gene's germline CDR1 is MNHNS and CDR2 SASEGT. Sequences were obtained from CD8+ T cells sorted from blood. The chain couples TRBV6-1 to TRBJ2-1; 7 nucleotides align to TRBD1. The receptor was derived from a child aged 5-17 years with CD3G deficiency. The CDR3 DNA follows: TGTGCCAGCAGTTTCCAGGGGGAAGTCTACAATGAGCAGTTCTTC. Translating it yields CASSFQGEVYNEQFF.